This passage covers 26 T cell receptor beta chains from one sample sequenced in a study of T cells after yellow fever vaccination. Each CDR3 protein is one row after TCRdb ran MiXCR on the 5' RACE reads. The repertoire consists of 200,000 to 300,000 distinct CDR3 sequences, with less than 9% occurring once and the leading ten covering approximately 0.87%. Specimen: CD4+ T cells sorted from PBMCs, collected 15 days after the yellow fever booster vaccination. Receptor source: a young man who received the YFV17D yellow fever vaccine.

The rearrangement uses TRBV30 and TRBJ2-3; no clear D gene. The V end lost 1 base, the J end lost 6 bases, and 11 bases lay between the germline ends. Germline V lookup: CDR1 GTSNPN, CDR2 SVGIG (reference sequence). This CDR3 has 13 amino acids. In DNA form, the CDR3 reads TGTGCCTGGAGTGGACTTCGAAAGGATACGCAGTATTTT. Protein: CAWSGLRKDTQYF.

A few counts support this clonotype. This chain uses TRBV20-1 with TRBJ2-1, with D hard to call. The CDR3 has 14 residues. Germline lookup yields CDR1 DFQATT and CDR2 SNEGSKA (reference sequence). V was cut by 5 bases and J by 4 bases, with 15 bases left in between. CDR3 nucleotide sequence: TGCAGTGCTGTGAGGAGCAGTTCTTACAATGAGCAGTTCTTC. Amino acids: CSAVRSSSYNEQFF.

This clonotype occurred a few times. V and J are TRBV7-2 and TRBJ2-5; possible D gene TRBD1, 6 bases. V was trimmed by 5 bases and J by 7 bases, leaving 20 bases between them. This CDR3 has 15 residues. The V gene's germline CDR1 is SGHTA and CDR2 FQGNSA. The DNA of the CDR3 is TGTGCCAGCAGCATCGGACAGAAGGCGATCTCGACCCAGTACTTC. Translation gives CASSIGQKAISTQYF.

Many counts were recorded for this clonotype. This chain links TRBV28 with TRBJ2-2, with 12 bases aligning to TRBD2. Germline V gene lookup returns CDR1 MDHEN and CDR2 SYDVKM. Unmatched junction bases numbered 5, after V lost 6 bases and J lost 6 bases. This CDR3 has 15 amino acids. CDR3 sequence (DNA): TGTGCCAGCAGCAGACTAGCGGGAGCGTCCGGGGAGCTGTTTTTT. Translation gives CASSRLAGASGELFF.

This clonotype was seen repeatedly, ten times or more. V gene TRBV20-1 combines with J gene TRBJ2-1, with D unclear. Germline CDR1 reads DFQATT; CDR2 reads SNEGSKA (reference sequence). Deletions cut 5 bases from V and 6 bases from J, with 11 bases between. The CDR3 is 12 amino acids. CDR3 DNA: TGCAGTGCTCATTTAAGAACCAATGAGCAGTTCTTC. Amino acids: CSAHLRTNEQFF.

The sample holds a few counts of this clonotype. The rearrangement uses TRBV7-2 and TRBJ1-5, with a tentative D call TRBD1 (5 bases). V lost 8 bases to trimming and J lost 1 base, with 9 bases between them. Germline V gives CDR1 SGHTA, CDR2 FQGNSA. The CDR3 is 13 amino acids. The DNA of the CDR3 is TGTGCCAGCGGAAGGGGAAGCAATCAGCCCCAGCATTTT. Amino acids: CASGRGSNQPQHF.

The V and J genes are TRBV5-1 and TRBJ2-1; a possible D gene is TRBD1 (5 bases). This CDR3 comprises 16 residues. Deletions cut 0 bases from V and 12 bases from J, with 22 bases between. The germline V gene has CDR1 SGHRS and CDR2 YFSETQ. The CDR3 is CASSLEGTPLLQGQFF. The CDR3 region has the DNA TGCGCCAGCAGCTTGGAGGGAACCCCGCTCCTGCAGGGGCAGTTCTTC.

This clonotype has a handful of counts. V usage is TRBV5-1 and J usage is TRBJ2-6; D is ambiguous. Germline loops: CDR1 SGHRS, CDR2 YFSETQ. V was trimmed by 3 bases and J by 1 base, leaving 11 bases between them. The CDR3 length is 16 residues. DNA of the CDR3: TGCGCCAGCAGCTCCTCCCAAAATTCTGGGGCCAACGTCCTGACTTTC. Protein: CASSSSQNSGANVLTF.

This clonotype has more than one count but fewer than ten. This chain connects TRBV7-2 to TRBJ1-4, with D hard to call. With 4 bases removed from V and 4 bases from J, the gap between germline ends came to 7 bases. Germline V lookup: CDR1 SGHTA, CDR2 FQGNSA. This CDR3 comprises 13 residues. In nucleotides, the CDR3 is TGTGCCAGCAGCTACCAGCTTAATGAAAAACTGTTTTTT. It specifies CASSYQLNEKLFF. The full variable domain, its missing parts supplied by reference TRBV7-2 and TRBJ1-4, is GAGVSQSPSNKVTEKGKDVELRCDPISGHTALYWYRQSLGQGLEFLIYFQGNSAPDKSGLPSDRFSAERTGGSVSTLTIQRTQQEDSAVYLCASSYQLNEKLFFGSGTQLSVL.

This clonotype showed up many times. The chain carries TRBV10-2 and TRBJ2-2; D call uncertain. Germline-derived CDR1 and CDR2 are WSHSY and SAAADI. The CDR3 has 14 residues. V was clipped by 4 bases and J by 5 bases, with 11 bases between them. CDR3 residues: CASSAMVSTGELFF. The CDR3 DNA sequence: TGCGCCAGCAGTGCTATGGTTTCGACCGGGGAGCTGTTTTTT.

This clonotype was observed at least ten times. This chain joins TRBV28 and TRBJ1-5; 7 bases are a match to TRBD1. With 5 bases clipped from V and 4 bases from J, the junction kept 8 bases outside the gene matches. The length of the CDR3 is 15 residues. Germline loops: CDR1 MDHEN, CDR2 SYDVKM. DNA for the CDR3: TGTGCCAGCAGTCCAGGGGGAGCTGGGAATCAGCCCCAGCATTTT. It translates to CASSPGGAGNQPQHF.

This clonotype has ten or more counts. The chain couples TRBV6-5 to TRBJ1-2; D perhaps matches TRBD1 (5 bases). Germline lookup yields CDR1 MNHEY and CDR2 SVGAGI. V was cut by 1 base and J by 2 bases, with 8 bases left in between. This CDR3 comprises 14 residues. The CDR3 coding sequence is TGTGCCAGCAGTTACTTGGGGCAGAACTATGGCTACACCTTC. As protein: CASSYLGQNYGYTF.

This clonotype was recorded at least ten times. V is TRBV12-3 or TRBV12-4 and J is TRBJ2-1; weak D call: TRBD1 (5 bases). With 2 bases removed from V and 10 bases from J, the gap between germline ends came to 15 bases. The CDR3 has 14 amino acids. The DNA for the CDR3 is TGTGCCAGCAGTTTAAGACAGTCCCTCAGGGAGCAGTTCTTC. Translation: CASSLRQSLREQFF.

This clonotype was detected ten times or more. The rearrangement links TRBV28 to TRBJ2-1; D uncertain. The CDR3 is 11 amino acids. The V end was cut by 2 bases, the J end by 15 bases, with 11 bases between. Germline V gene sequence: CDR1 MDHEN, CDR2 SYDVKM. The DNA for the CDR3 is TGTGCCAGCAGTTTACTGGTCTCGTGGTTCTTC. Amino acid sequence: CASSLLVSWFF.

This clonotype appeared a few times. V gene TRBV29-1 combines with J gene TRBJ1-2; perhaps TRBD1 as D (6 bases). CDR3 length equals 12 residues. The germline CDR1 and CDR2 sequences are SQVTM and ANQGSEA. The ends were cut back, 6 bases at V and 4 bases at J, with 12 bases in the middle. Written as DNA, the CDR3 is TGCAGCGTCCAGGGGCGCGGCTATGGCTACACCTTC. This gives the protein CSVQGRGYGYTF. Based on the CDR3 plus reference TRBV29-1 and TRBJ1-2, the full variable domain is SAVISQKPSRDICQRGTSLTIQCQVDSQVTMMFWYRQQPGQSLTLIATANQGSEATYESGFVIDKFPISRPNLTFSTLTVSNMSPEDSSIYLCSVQGRGYGYTFGSGTRLTVV.

The chain is built from TRBV28 and TRBJ2-7; D gene unclear. With 9 bases removed from V and 7 bases from J, the gap between germline ends came to 19 bases. Germline V gene lookup returns CDR1 MDHEN and CDR2 SYDVKM. The CDR3 runs 13 residues. CDR3 in amino acids: CARGLGRTREQYF. CDR3 bases: TGTGCCAGGGGCCTCGGGCGGACCAGGGAGCAGTACTTC.

Ten or more counts support this clonotype. The chain employs TRBV27 and TRBJ2-7, with 9 bases aligning to TRBD2. V lost 4 bases to trimming and J lost 4 bases; unmatched junction nucleotides: 17. CDR3 length equals 18 residues. Per germline, CDR1 MNHEY and CDR2 SMNVEV (reference sequence). CDR3 coding DNA: TGTGCCAGCAGTTCACGCCCCCCCCGGACTAGCGAGAATTACGAGCAGTACTTC. This codes for CASSSRPPRTSENYEQYF.

The V gene is TRBV18, the J gene TRBJ2-1; D possibly corresponds to TRBD2 (6 bases). Per the germline V gene, CDR1 is KGHSH and CDR2 is LQKENI. V was pared by 6 bases and J by 1 base, with 16 bases between. The length of the CDR3 is 16 residues. The CDR3 bases are TGTGCCAGCTCCACCACCGGGGGTAGGTCCTACAATGAGCAGTTCTTC. Translating gives CASSTTGGRSYNEQFF.

This clonotype was recorded many times. V is TRBV5-1 and J is TRBJ2-3, with 12 nucleotides matching TRBD2. Germline trimming cut 1 base from V and 6 bases from J; bases unmatched to any gene: 3. This CDR3 contains 15 residues. Germline CDR1 reads SGHRS; CDR2 reads YFSETQ. The CDR3 sequence is CASSLSGLAGDTQYF. The DNA of the CDR3 is TGCGCCAGCAGCTTGTCCGGACTAGCGGGGGATACGCAGTATTTT.

J is TRBJ2-7 and V is TRBV10-3; TRBD2 matches at 10 bases. The J segment lost 3 bases and the V segment lost 6 bases, leaving 8 bases of the junction unmatched. Germline CDR1 ENHRY, CDR2 SYGVKD. The length of the CDR3 is 15 residues. This chain's CDR3 is CAISAIWTSGYEQYF. CDR3 sequence (DNA): TGTGCCATCAGCGCGATTTGGACTAGCGGCTACGAGCAGTACTTC.

This chain joins TRBV4-3 and TRBJ2-1; D perhaps matches TRBD2 (5 bases). The CDR3 totals 16 residues. Trimming took off 0 bases at V and 5 bases at J, with 14 bases between the two ends. Germline CDR1 LGHNA, CDR2 YSLEER. The chain's CDR3 is CASSQDGLAAHNEQFF. DNA of the CDR3: TGCGCCAGCAGCCAAGATGGGCTAGCAGCGCACAATGAGCAGTTCTTC.

The rearrangement joins TRBV29-1 to TRBJ2-1, with 9 nucleotides matching TRBD2. This CDR3 region has 15 residues. Germline trimming cut 2 bases from V and 3 bases from J; bases unmatched to any gene: 5. Germline values: CDR1 SQVTM, CDR2 ANQGSEA. The CDR3 reads CSVERSSGNYNEQFF. For the CDR3, the DNA is TGCAGCGTTGAACGGTCTAGCGGGAACTACAATGAGCAGTTCTTC.

This chain uses TRBV7-9 with TRBJ2-7; perhaps TRBD1 as D (6 bases). Looked up from germline, CDR1 is SEHNR and CDR2 is FQNEAQ (reference sequence). V was clipped by 1 base and J by 5 bases, with 15 bases between them. The CDR3 is 15 residues long. This CDR3 reads CASSLEEQGFHEQYF. The CDR3 DNA follows: TGTGCCAGCAGCTTAGAAGAACAGGGATTCCACGAGCAGTACTTC. The complete variable domain, with remaining parts taken from reference TRBV7-9 and TRBJ2-7, reads DTGVSQNPRHKITKRGQNVTFRCDPISEHNRLYWYRQTLGQGPEFLTYFQNEAQLEKSRLLSDRFSAERPKGSFSTLEIQRTEQGDSAMYLCASSLEEQGFHEQYFGPGTRLTVT.

This clonotype was detected ten times or more. This chain uses TRBV6-5 with TRBJ2-1, with 10 bases identical to TRBD2. The CDR3 consists of 17 residues. Germline V gene data show CDR1 as MNHEY and CDR2 as SVGAGI. V lost 6 bases, J lost 2 bases, and 10 bases stayed unmatched. CDR3: CASSIAGGPEAYNEQFF. In DNA form, the CDR3 reads TGTGCCAGCAGCATAGCGGGAGGCCCCGAGGCCTACAATGAGCAGTTCTTC.

Points on this clonotype: Possible read error: a much larger clone is one base away. The rearrangement joins TRBV20-1 to TRBJ2-5; D remains unclear. Trimming pared 3 bases from V and 5 bases from J, leaving 7 bases between. Germline V gene sequence: CDR1 DFQATT, CDR2 SNEGSKA (reference sequence). This CDR3 contains 11 residues. DNA for the CDR3: TGCAGTGCTAGCTCCCACGAGACCCAGTACTTC. Translated: CSASSHETQYF.

Notes on this clonotype: At one boundary the junction diverges from the germline segment, which might be a read error. Here the CDR3 reads CSVQRQGIEAYF. CDR3 sequence (DNA): TGCAGCGTCCAAAGACAGGGTATTGAAGCTTACTTT. The rearrangement links TRBV29-1 to TRBJ1-1; the match to TRBD1 covers 7 bases. Germline V CDR1 and CDR2: SQVTM, ANQGSEA. This CDR3 is 12 amino acids long. The full variable domain, rest sourced from reference TRBV29-1 and TRBJ1-1, is SAVISQKPSRDICQRGTSLTIQCQVDSQVTMMFWYRQQPGQSLTLIATANQGSEATYESGFVIDKFPISRPNLTFSTLTVSNMSPEDSSIYLCSVQRQGIEAYFGQGTRLTVV.